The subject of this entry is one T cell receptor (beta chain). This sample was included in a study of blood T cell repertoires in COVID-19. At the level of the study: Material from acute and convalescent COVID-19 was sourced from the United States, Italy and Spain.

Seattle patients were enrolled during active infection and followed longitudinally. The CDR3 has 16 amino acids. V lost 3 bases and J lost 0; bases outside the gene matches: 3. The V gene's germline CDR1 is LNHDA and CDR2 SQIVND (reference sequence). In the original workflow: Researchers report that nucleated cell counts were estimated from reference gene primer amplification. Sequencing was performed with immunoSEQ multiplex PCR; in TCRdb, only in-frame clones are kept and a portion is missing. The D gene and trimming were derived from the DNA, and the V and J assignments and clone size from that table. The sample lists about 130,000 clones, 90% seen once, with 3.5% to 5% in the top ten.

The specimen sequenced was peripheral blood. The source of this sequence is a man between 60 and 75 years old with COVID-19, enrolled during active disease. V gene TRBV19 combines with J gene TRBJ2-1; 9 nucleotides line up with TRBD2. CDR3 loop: CASSMSSGSSYNEQFF. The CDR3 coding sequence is TGTGCCAGTAGTATGAGTAGCGGGAGCTCCTACAATGAGCAGTTCTTC.